One and the same sample provided the 13 T cell receptor beta chains below, sequenced in a study of a mutant IDH1 vaccine in newly diagnosed glioma. No antigens are known for them. The table came from immunoSEQ multiplex PCR; TCRdb's copy has only in-frame clones and leaves some out. The top ten hold roughly 0.55% of the sample, which has under 150,000 clones, roughly 90% seen once. Time point defined: week 11, during vaccination. Each dose of the vaccine consisted of 300 ug of mutant IDH1 20-mer peptide, with topical imiquimod. The sample here was PBMCs, taken from a glioma patient whose treatment included an IDH1 peptide vaccine. The receptors derive from a woman aged 45-60 years with glioma.

CDR3 in amino acids: CAIRQYYEQYF. The CDR3, as DNA: TGTGCCATCCGACAGTACTACGAGCAGTACTTC. This chain joins TRBV2 and TRBJ2-7; tentatively, D is TRBD1 (5 bases). This CDR3 contains 11 residues. Trimming took off 10 bases at V and 3 bases at J, with 10 bases between the two ends. Germline V gene lookup returns CDR1 SNHLY and CDR2 FYNNEI.

This rearrangement joins TRBV1 to TRBJ2-3; the DNA was not used to check the table's D call, TRBD2. TRBV1 corresponds to a pseudogene. The CDR3 runs 12 residues. The CDR3 protein is CTSSQDRGTQYF. For the CDR3, the DNA is TGCACCAGCAGCCAAGACCGGGGTACGCAGTATTTT.

The chain recombines TRBV4-1 with TRBJ1-1, with D possibly being TRBD1 (6 bases). V lost 4 bases, J lost 4 bases, and 19 bases lay in between. The CDR3 spans 16 residues. Germline CDR1 MGHRA, CDR2 YSYEKL. The CDR3 reads CASSRGRGARSTEAFF. DNA for the CDR3: TGCGCCAGCAGCCGGGGGCGGGGGGCGCGGAGCACTGAAGCTTTCTTT.

The rearrangement links TRBV9 to TRBJ1-3; D might be TRBD1 (6 bases). V dropped 5 bases and J dropped 1 base, with 10 bases sitting between them. There are 14 residues in the CDR3. CDR1 SGDLS and CDR2 YYNGEE come from the germline V gene. In DNA, the CDR3 is TGTGCCAGCAGGACAGGTTTTTCTGGAAACACCATATATTTT. The encoded protein is CASRTGFSGNTIYF.

The chain combines TRBV5-8 with TRBJ2-7; 7 bases agree with TRBD2. The CDR3 sequence is 15 residues long. The germline gives CDR1 SGHTS, CDR2 YDEGEE. V lost 1 base to trimming and J lost 0 bases; unmatched junction nucleotides: 4. CDR3 DNA sequence: TGTGCCAGCAGCTTGAACCTAGCGGACTCCTACGAGCAGTACTTC. Protein sequence: CASSLNLADSYEQYF.

CDR3 nucleotide sequence: TGTGCTAGTGCCCCCCGGCGGACAGGGCACAATGAGCAGTTCTTC. Its protein product is CASAPRRTGHNEQFF. The chain joins TRBV12-5 to TRBJ2-1; TRBD1 agrees at 8 bases. V shed 7 bases, J shed 5 bases, and the junction held 10 bases outside the gene matches. This CDR3 is 15 amino acids long. Germline lookup yields CDR1 LGHNT and CDR2 FRNRAP.

This clone was detected a few times. The J gene is TRBJ1-2, the V gene TRBV13, with D possibly matching TRBD1 (5 bases). Trimming removed 0 bases at V and 4 bases at J, with 9 bases between. The CDR3 sequence is 14 residues long. Germline lookup yields CDR1 PRHDT and CDR2 FYEKMQ (reference sequence). The CDR3 is CASSLGPGPYGYTF. In nucleotides, the CDR3 is TGTGCCAGCAGCTTAGGTCCGGGGCCCTATGGCTACACCTTC.

The chain links TRBV20-1 to TRBJ1-1; maybe TRBD1 (5 bases). The V gene's germline CDR1 is DFQATT and CDR2 SNEGSKA (reference sequence). CDR3 length equals 11 residues. V lost 2 bases and J lost 11, with 12 bases in between. The CDR3 loop reads CSARSRAVAFF. The CDR3 DNA follows: TGCAGTGCTAGAAGCAGGGCCGTCGCTTTCTTT.

This clone was recorded only once. The chain couples TRBV14 to TRBJ1-3; no definite D call. This CDR3 has 14 residues. The V end lost 4 bases, the J end lost 2 bases, and 9 bases lay between the germline ends. Germline V gene data show CDR1 as SGHDN and CDR2 as FVKESK. The CDR3 region has the DNA TGTGCCAGCAGCCTCGGATCGCCTGGAAACACCATATATTTT. Translated, it gives CASSLGSPGNTIYF.

The chain combines TRBV5-1 with TRBJ2-7; D unresolved. Per germline, CDR1 SGHRS and CDR2 YFSETQ. The CDR3 has 12 residues. V lost 0 bases, J lost 13 bases, and 14 bases lay in between. In DNA form, the CDR3 reads TGCGCCAGCAGCTTGGTCGGGCAGGTCAAATACTTC. Translation gives CASSLVGQVKYF.

The chain links TRBV5-1 to TRBJ2-2, with D uncertain. The CDR3 runs 17 residues. In germline, CDR1 is SGHRS, CDR2 YFSETQ. V lost 5 bases and J lost 2, with 19 bases in between. The CDR3 sequence is CASSYDPPDSNTGELFF. The CDR3 DNA reads TGCGCCAGCAGTTACGACCCCCCTGATTCAAACACCGGGGAGCTGTTTTTT.

This chain joins TRBV28 and TRBJ1-1; tentative D call: TRBD1 (5 bases). V dropped 6 bases and J dropped 1 base, with 15 bases sitting between them. In germline, CDR1 is MDHEN, CDR2 SYDVKM. This CDR3 contains 15 residues. As DNA, the CDR3 is TGTGCCAGCAGCCAAACCAGGGCTACGAACACTGAAGCTTTCTTT. It specifies CASSQTRATNTEAFF. The complete variable domain, with remaining parts taken from reference TRBV28 and TRBJ1-1, reads DVKVTQSSRYLVKRTGEKVFLECVQDMDHENMFWYRQDPGLGLRLIYFSYDVKMKEKGDIPEGYSVSREKKERFSLILESASTNQTSMYLCASSQTRATNTEAFFGQGTRLTVV.

This sequence joins TRBV7-9 and TRBJ2-1, with TRBD2 matching over 8 bases. J was trimmed by 7 bases and V by 1 base; bases with no gene match: 15. This CDR3 comprises 18 residues. Germline assignment: CDR1 SEHNR and CDR2 FQNEAQ (reference sequence). As DNA, the CDR3 is TGTGCCAGCAGCTTAGGGGCCCCGGAAGCGGGAGTATGGAATGAGCAGTTCTTC. Its protein is CASSLGAPEAGVWNEQFF.